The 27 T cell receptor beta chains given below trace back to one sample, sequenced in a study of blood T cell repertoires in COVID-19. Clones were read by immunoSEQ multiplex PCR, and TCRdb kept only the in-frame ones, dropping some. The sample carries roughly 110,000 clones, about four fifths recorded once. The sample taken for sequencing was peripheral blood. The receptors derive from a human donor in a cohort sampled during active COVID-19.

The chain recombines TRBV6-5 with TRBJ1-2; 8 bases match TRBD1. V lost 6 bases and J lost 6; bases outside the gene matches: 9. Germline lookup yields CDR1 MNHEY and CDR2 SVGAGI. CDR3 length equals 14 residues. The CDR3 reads CASRSQGARNGYTF. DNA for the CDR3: TGTGCCAGCAGATCTCAGGGGGCGCGGAATGGCTACACCTTC.

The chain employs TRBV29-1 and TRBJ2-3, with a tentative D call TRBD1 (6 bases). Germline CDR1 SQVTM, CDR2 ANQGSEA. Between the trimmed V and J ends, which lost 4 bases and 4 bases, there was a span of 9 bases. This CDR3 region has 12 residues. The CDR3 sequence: CSVVAGADTQYF. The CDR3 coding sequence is TGCAGCGTTGTTGCAGGGGCAGATACGCAGTATTTT.

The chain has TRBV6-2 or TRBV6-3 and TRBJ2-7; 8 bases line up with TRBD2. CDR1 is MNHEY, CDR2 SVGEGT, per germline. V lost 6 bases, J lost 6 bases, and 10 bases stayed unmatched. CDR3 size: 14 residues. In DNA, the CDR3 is TGTGCCAGCAGCGGGGGGGTAGGTGCCCCCGAGCAGTACTTC. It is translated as CASSGGVGAPEQYF.

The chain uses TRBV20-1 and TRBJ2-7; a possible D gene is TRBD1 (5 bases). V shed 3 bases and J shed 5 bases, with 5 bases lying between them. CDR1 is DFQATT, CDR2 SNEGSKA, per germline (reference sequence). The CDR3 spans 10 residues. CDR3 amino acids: CSASRDEQYF. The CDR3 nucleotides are TGCAGTGCTAGCAGGGACGAGCAGTACTTC.

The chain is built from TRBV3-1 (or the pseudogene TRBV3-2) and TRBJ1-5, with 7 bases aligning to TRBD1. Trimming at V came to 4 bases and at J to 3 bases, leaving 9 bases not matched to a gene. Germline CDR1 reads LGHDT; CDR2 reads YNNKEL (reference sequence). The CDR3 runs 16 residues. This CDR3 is CASSPRSTGLNQPQHF. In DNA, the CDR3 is TGTGCCAGCAGCCCCAGATCGACAGGGCTCAATCAGCCCCAGCATTTT.

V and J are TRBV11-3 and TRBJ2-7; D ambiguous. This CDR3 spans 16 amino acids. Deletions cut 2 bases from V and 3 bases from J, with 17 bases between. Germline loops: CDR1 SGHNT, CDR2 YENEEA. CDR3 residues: CASSLPTSVRIYEQYF. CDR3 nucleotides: TGTGCCAGCAGCTTACCCACAAGCGTACGTATCTACGAGCAGTACTTC.

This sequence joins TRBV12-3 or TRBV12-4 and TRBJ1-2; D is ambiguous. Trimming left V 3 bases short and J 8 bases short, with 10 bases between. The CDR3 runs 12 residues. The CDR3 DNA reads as TGTGCCAGCAGTTTGGGCAGGTACGGCTACACCTTC. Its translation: CASSLGRYGYTF.

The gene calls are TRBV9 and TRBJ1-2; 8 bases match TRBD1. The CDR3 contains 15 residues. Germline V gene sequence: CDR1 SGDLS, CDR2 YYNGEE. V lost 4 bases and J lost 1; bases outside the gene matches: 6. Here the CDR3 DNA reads TGTGCCAGCAGCCCAGGACAGGGACGTAACTATGGCTACACCTTC. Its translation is CASSPGQGRNYGYTF.

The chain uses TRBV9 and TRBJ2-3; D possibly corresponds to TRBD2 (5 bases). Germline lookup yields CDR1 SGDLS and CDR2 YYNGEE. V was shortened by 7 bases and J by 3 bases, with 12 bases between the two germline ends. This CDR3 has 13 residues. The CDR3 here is CASASRGTDTQYF. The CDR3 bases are TGTGCCAGCGCCTCTAGAGGGACAGATACGCAGTATTTT.

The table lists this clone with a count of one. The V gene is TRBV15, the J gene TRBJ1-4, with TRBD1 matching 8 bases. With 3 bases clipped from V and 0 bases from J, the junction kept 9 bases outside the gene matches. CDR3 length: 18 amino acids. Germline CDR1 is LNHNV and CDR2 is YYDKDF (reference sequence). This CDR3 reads CATSSLGTGLTTNEKLFF. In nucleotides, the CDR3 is TGTGCCACCAGCAGTCTTGGGACAGGACTAACAACTAATGAAAAACTGTTTTTT.

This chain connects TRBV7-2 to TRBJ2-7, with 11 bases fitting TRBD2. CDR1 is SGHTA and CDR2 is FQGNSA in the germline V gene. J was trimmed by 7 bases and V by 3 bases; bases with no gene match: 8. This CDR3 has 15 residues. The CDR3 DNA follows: TGTGCCAGCAGCTTTTTAGCGGGAGGGTCTTGGGAGCAGTACTTC. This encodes CASSFLAGGSWEQYF.

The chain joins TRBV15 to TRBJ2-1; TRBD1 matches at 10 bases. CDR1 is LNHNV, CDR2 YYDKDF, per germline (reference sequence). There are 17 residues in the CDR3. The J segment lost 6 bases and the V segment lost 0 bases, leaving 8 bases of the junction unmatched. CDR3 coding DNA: TGTGCCACCAGCAGAGATTTTTTCGGACAGGGGGTCAATGAGCAGTTCTTC. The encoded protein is CATSRDFFGQGVNEQFF.

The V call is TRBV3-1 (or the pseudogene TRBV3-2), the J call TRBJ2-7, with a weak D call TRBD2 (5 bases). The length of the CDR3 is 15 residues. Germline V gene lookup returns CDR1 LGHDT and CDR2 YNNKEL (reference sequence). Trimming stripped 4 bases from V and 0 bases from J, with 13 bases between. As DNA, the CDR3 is TGTGCCAGCAGCCGAGAGACTGGGAGCTCCTACGAGCAGTACTTC. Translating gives CASSRETGSSYEQYF.

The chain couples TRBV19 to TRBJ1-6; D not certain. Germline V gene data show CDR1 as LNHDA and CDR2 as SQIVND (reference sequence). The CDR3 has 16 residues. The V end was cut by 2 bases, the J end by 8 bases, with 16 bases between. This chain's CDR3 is CASSISSRVVYSPLHF. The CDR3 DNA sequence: TGTGCCAGTAGTATATCGTCCCGCGTTGTCTATTCACCCCTCCACTTT.

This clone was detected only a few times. For the CDR3, the DNA is TGCAGCGGCTCCTCAGAAGACTATGGCTACACCTTC. Translated: CSGSSEDYGYTF. The chain links TRBV29-1 to TRBJ1-2, with no clear D. Germline V gene lookup returns CDR1 SQVTM and CDR2 ANQGSEA. CDR3 length: 12 amino acids. The V gene lost 7 bases and the J gene lost 3 bases, with 12 bases spanning the gap.

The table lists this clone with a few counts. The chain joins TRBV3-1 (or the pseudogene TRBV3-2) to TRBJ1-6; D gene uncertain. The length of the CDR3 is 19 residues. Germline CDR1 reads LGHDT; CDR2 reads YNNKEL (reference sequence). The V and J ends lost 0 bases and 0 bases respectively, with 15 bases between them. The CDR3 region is CASSQDLVYSNSYNSPLHF. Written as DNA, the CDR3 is TGTGCCAGCAGCCAAGATCTTGTCTACAGCAACTCCTATAATTCACCCCTCCACTTT.

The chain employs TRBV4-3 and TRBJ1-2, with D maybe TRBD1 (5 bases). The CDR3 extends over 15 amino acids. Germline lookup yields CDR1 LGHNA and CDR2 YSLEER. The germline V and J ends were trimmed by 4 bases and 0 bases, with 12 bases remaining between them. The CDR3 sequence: CASSRGGGTNYGYTF. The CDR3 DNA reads TGCGCCAGCAGCCGGGGCGGGGGAACTAACTATGGCTACACCTTC.

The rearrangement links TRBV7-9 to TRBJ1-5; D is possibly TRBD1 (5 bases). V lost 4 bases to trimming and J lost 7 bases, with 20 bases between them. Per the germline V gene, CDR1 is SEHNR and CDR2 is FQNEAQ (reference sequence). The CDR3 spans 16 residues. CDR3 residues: CASSSTLGPLGQPQHF. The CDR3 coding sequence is TGTGCCAGCAGCTCGACATTGGGGCCTTTAGGACAGCCCCAGCATTTT.

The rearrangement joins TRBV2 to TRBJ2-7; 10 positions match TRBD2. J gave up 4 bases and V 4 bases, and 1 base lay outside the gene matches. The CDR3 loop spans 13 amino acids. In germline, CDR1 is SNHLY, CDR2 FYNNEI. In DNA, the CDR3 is TGTGCCAGCAGTGTAGCGGGAGGTTACGAGCAGTACTTC. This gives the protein CASSVAGGYEQYF.

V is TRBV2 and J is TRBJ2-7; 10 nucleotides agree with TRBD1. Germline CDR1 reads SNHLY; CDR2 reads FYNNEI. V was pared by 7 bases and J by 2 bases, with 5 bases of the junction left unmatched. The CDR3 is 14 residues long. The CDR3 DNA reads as TGTGCCAGCACCCGACAGGGGGCGACCTACGAGCAGTACTTC. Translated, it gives CASTRQGATYEQYF.

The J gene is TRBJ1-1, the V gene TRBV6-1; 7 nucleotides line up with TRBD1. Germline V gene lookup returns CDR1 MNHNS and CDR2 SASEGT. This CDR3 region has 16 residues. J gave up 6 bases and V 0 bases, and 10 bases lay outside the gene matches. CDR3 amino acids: CASSEAGQLSGAEAFF. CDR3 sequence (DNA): TGTGCCAGCAGTGAAGCGGGACAGCTTTCCGGCGCTGAAGCTTTCTTT.

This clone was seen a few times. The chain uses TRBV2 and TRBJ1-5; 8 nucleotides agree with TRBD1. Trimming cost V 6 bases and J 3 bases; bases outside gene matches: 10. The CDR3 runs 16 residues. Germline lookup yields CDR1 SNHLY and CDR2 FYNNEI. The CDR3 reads CASRLQGAGLNQPQHF. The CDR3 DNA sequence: TGTGCCAGCAGGCTTCAGGGGGCAGGGCTCAATCAGCCCCAGCATTTT.

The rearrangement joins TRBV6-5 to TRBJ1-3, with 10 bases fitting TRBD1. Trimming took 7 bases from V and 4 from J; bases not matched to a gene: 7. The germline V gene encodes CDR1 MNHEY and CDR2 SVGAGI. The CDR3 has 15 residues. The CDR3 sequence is CASTAGQGMGNTIYF. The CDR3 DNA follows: TGTGCCAGCACCGCGGGACAGGGGATGGGAAACACCATATATTTT.

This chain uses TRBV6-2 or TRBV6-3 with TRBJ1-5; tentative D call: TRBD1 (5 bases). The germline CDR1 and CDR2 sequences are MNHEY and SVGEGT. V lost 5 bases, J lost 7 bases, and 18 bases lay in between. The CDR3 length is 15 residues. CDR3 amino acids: CASSTPQGSSQPQHF. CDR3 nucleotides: TGTGCCAGCAGTACCCCCCAGGGAAGCAGCCAGCCCCAGCATTTT.

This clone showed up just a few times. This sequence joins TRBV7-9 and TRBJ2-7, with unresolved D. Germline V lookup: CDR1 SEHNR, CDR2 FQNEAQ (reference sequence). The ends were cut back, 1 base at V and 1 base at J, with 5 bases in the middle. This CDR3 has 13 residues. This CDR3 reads CASSLDGSYEQYF. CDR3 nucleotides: TGTGCCAGCAGCTTAGACGGTTCCTACGAGCAGTACTTC.

The DNA for the CDR3 is TGTGCCAGCAGCTCCGACAGGGCGGCTGAAGCTTTCTTT. It translates to CASSSDRAAEAFF. V and J are TRBV7-2 and TRBJ1-1, with 7 bases fitting TRBD1. V was clipped by 4 bases and J by 6 bases; unmatched bases: 5. The CDR3 runs to 13 residues. Germline loops: CDR1 SGHTA, CDR2 FQGNSA.

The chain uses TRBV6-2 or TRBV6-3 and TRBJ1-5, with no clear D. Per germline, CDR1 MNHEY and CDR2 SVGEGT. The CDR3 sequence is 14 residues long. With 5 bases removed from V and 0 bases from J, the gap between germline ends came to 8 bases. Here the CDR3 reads CASSRHDSNQPQHF. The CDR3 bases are TGTGCCAGCAGTCGACATGATAGCAATCAGCCCCAGCATTTT.